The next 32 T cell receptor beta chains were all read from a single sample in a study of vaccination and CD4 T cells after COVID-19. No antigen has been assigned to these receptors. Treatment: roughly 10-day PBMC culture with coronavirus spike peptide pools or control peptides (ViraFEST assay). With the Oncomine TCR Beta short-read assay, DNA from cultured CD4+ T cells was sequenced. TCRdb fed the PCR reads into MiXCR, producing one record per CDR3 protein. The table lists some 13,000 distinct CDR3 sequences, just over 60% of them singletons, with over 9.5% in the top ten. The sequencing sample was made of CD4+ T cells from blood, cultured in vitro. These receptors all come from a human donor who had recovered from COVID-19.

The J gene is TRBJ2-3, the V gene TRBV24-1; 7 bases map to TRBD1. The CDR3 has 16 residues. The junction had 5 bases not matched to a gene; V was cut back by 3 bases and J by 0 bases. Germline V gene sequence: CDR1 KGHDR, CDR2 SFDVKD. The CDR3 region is CATSDRTGSSTDTQYF. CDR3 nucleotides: TGTGCCACCAGTGATCGGACAGGTTCTAGCACAGATACGCAGTATTTT.

The DNA of the CDR3 is TGTGCCAGCAGTTTCTCGGGGATTAGTGGCTACACCTTC. Residues: CASSFSGISGYTF. The chain employs TRBV12-3 or TRBV12-4 and TRBJ1-2; D not certain. This CDR3 comprises 13 residues. The V and J ends lost 3 bases and 7 bases respectively, with 12 bases between them.

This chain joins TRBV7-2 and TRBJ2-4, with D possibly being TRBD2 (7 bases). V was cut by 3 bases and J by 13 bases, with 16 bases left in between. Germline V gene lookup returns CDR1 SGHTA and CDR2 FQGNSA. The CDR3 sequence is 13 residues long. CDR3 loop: CASSLGGANIQYF. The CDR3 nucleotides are TGTGCCAGCAGCTTGGGGGGGGCGAATATCCAGTACTTC.

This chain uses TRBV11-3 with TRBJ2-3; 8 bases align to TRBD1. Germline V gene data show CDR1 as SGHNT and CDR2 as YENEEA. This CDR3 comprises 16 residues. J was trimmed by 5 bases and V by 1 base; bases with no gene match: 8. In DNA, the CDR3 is TGTGCCAGCAGCTTAGGGCGAATCACAGGGGGAGATACGCAGTATTTT. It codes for CASSLGRITGGDTQYF.

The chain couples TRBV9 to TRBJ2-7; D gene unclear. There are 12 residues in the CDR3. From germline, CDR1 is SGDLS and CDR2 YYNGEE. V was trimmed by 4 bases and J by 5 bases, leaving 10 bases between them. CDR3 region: CASSPERNEQYF. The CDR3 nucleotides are TGTGCCAGCAGCCCCGAGAGGAACGAGCAGTACTTC.

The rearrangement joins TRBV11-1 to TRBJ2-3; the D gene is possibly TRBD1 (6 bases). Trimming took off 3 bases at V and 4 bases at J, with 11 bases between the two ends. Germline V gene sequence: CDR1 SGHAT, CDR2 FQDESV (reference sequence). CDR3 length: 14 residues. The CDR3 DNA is TGTGCCAGCAGCTTTTCACAGGGCCCAGATACGCAGTATTTT. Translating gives CASSFSQGPDTQYF.

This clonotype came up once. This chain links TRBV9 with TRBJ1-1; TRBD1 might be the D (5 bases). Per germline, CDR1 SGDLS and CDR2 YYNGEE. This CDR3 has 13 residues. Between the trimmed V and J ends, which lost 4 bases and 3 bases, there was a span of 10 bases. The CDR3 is CASSPGDDTEAFF. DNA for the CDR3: TGTGCCAGCAGCCCCGGGGACGACACTGAAGCTTTCTTT.

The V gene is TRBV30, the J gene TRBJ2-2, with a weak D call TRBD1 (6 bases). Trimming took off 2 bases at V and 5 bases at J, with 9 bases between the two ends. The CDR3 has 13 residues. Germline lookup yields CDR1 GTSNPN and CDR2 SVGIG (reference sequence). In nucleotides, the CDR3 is TGTGCCTGGAGTATACAGGGTACCGGGGAGCTGTTTTTT. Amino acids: CAWSIQGTGELFF.

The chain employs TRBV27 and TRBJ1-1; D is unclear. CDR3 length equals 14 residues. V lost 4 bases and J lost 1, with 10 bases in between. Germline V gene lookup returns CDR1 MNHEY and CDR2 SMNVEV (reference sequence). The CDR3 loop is CASSSSIPNTEAFF. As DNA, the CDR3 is TGTGCCAGCAGTTCAAGTATTCCGAACACTGAAGCTTTCTTT.

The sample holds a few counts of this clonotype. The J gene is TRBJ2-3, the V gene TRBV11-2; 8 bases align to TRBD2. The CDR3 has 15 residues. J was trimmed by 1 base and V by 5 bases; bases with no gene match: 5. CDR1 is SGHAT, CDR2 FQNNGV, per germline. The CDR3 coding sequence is TGTGCCAGCAGCCAAGCGGGAGTTGGCACAGATACGCAGTATTTT. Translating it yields CASSQAGVGTDTQYF.

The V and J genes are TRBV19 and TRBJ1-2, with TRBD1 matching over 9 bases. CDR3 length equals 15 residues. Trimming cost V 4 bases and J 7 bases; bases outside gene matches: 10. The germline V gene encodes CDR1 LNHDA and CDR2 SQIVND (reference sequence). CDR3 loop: CASSRTGEQTGGYTF. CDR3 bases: TGTGCCAGTAGTAGGACAGGGGAACAAACTGGTGGCTACACCTTC.

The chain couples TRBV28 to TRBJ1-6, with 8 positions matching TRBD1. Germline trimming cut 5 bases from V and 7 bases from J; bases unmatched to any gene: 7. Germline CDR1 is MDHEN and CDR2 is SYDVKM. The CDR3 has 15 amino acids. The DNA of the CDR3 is TGTGCCAGCAGTCCCCTGACAGGGGCAAATTCACCCCTCCACTTT. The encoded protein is CASSPLTGANSPLHF. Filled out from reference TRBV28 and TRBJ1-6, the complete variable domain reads DVKVTQSSRYLVKRTGEKVFLECVQDMDHENMFWYRQDPGLGLRLIYFSYDVKMKEKGDIPEGYSVSREKKERFSLILESASTNQTSMYLCASSPLTGANSPLHFGNGTRLTVT.

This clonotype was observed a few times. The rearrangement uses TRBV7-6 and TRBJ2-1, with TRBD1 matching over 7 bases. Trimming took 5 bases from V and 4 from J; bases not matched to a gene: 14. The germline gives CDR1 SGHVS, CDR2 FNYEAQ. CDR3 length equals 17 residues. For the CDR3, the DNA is TGTGCCAGCAGCCTTCCAAAATGGGACAGCGAGTACAATGAGCAGTTCTTC. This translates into CASSLPKWDSEYNEQFF. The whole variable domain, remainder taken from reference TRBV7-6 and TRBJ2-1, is GAGVSQSPRYKVTKRGQDVALRCDPISGHVSLYWYRQALGQGPEFLTYFNYEAQQDKSGLPNDRFSAERPEGSISTLTIQRTEQRDSAMYRCASSLPKWDSEYNEQFFGPGTRLTVL.

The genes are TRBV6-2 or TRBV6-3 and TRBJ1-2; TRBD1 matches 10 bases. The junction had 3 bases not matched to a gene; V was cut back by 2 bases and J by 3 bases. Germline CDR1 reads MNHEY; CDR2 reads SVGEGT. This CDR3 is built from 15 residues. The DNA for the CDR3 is TGTGCCAGCAGTTACCAGGACAGGGGGTACTATGGCTACACCTTC. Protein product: CASSYQDRGYYGYTF.

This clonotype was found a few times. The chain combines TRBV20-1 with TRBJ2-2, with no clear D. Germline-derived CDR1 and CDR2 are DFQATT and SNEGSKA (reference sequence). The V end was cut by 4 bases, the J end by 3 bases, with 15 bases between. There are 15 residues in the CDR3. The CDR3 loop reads CSAKGPQTYTGELFF. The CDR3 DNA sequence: TGCAGTGCTAAAGGACCGCAGACCTACACCGGGGAGCTGTTTTTT.

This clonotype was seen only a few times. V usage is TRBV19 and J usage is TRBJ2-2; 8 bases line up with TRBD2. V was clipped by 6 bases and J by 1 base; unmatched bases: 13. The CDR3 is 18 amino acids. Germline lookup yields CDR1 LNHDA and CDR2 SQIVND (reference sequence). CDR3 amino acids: CASSPSLAGMENTGELFF. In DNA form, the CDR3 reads TGTGCCAGTAGCCCCTCCTTAGCGGGAATGGAGAACACCGGGGAGCTGTTTTTT.

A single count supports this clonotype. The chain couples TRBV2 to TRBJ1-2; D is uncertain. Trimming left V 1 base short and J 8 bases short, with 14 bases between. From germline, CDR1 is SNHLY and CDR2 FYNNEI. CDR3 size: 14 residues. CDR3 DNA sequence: TGTGCCAGCAGTGAAGGAACGGCTCCTAGGGGCTACACCTTC. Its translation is CASSEGTAPRGYTF.

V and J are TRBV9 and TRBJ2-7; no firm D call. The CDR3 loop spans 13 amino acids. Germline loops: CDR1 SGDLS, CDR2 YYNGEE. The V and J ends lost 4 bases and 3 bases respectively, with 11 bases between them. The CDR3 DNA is TGTGCCAGCAGCCGTTCTCCGTTCTACGAGCAGTACTTC. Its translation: CASSRSPFYEQYF.

The CDR3 is CASSLRIGYGNQPQHF. The CDR3 nucleotides read TGTGCCAGCAGTTTACGTATCGGGTACGGCAATCAGCCCCAGCATTTT. The rearrangement uses TRBV28 and TRBJ1-5; D remains unclear. V lost 2 bases to trimming and J lost 2 bases, with 13 bases between them. CDR1 MDHEN and CDR2 SYDVKM come from the germline V gene. This CDR3 has 16 amino acids.

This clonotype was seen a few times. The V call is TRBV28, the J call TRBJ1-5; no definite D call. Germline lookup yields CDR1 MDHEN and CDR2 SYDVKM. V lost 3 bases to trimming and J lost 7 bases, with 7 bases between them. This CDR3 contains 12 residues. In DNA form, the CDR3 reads TGTGCCAGCAGTTTCCTCCAGCAGCCCCAGCATTTT. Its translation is CASSFLQQPQHF.

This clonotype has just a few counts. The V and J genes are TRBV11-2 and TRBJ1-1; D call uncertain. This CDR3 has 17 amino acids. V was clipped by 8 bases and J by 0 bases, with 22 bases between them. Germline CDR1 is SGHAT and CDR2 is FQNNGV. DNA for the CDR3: TGTGCCAGCGCCCCTCATGGGAGGCGGAGGGTGAACACTGAAGCTTTCTTT. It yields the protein CASAPHGRRRVNTEAFF.

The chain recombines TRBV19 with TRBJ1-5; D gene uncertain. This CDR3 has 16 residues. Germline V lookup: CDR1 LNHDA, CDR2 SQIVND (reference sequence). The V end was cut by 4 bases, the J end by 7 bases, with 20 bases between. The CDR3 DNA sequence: TGTGCCAGTAGTAGAGAAGAAGGCGGTAAGCAACAGCCCCAGCATTTT. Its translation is CASSREEGGKQQPQHF.

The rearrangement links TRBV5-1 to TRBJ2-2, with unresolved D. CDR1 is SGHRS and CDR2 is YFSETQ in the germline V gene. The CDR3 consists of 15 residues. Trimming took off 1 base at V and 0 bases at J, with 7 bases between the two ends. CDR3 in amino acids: CASSLTPTNTGELFF. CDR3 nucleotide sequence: TGCGCCAGCAGCTTGACACCTACGAACACCGGGGAGCTGTTTTTT.

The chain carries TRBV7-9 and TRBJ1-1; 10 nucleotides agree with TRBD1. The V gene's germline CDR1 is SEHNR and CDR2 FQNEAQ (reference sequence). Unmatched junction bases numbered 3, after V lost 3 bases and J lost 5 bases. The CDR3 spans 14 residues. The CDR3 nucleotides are TGTGCCAGCAGCTTGGGGACAGGGGAAACTGAAGCTTTCTTT. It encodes CASSLGTGETEAFF.

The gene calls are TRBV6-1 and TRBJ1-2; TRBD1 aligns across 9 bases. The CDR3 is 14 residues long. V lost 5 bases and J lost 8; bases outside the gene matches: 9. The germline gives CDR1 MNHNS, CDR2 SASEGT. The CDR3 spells CASSKNTGGEGYTF. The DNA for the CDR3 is TGTGCCAGCAGTAAAAATACAGGGGGCGAAGGCTACACCTTC.

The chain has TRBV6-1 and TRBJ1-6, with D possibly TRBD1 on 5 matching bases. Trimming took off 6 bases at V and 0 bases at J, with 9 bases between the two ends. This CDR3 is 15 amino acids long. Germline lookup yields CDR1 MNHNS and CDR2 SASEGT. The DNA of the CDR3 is TGTGCCAGCAGCCGACAGAGCTCCTATAATTCACCCCTCCACTTT. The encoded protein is CASSRQSSYNSPLHF.

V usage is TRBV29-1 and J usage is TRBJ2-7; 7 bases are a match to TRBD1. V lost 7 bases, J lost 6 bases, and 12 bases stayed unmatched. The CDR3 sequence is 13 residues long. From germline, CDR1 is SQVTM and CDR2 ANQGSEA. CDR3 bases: TGCAGCGCTCACAGGGGCCCCCCTTGCGAGCAGTACTTC. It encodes CSAHRGPPCEQYF.

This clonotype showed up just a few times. CDR3: CASSLNRALGQPQHF. The DNA of the CDR3 is TGTGCCAGCAGCTTGAACAGGGCCCTGGGTCAGCCCCAGCATTTT. V and J are TRBV7-2 and TRBJ1-5; D perhaps matches TRBD1 (6 bases). Germline CDR1 is SGHTA and CDR2 is FQGNSA. Trimming cost V 3 bases and J 6 bases, with 15 bases left between them. This CDR3 comprises 15 residues.

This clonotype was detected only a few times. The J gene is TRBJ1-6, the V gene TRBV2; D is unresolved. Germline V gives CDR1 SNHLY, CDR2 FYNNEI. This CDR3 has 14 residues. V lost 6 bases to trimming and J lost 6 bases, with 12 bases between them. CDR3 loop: CASSGRNGNSPLHF. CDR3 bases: TGTGCCAGCAGCGGGAGAAACGGTAATTCACCCCTCCACTTT.

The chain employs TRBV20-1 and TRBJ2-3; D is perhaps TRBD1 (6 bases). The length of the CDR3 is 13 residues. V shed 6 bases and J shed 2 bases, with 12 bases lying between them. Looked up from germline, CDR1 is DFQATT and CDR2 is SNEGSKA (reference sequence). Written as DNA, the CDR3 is TGCAGTGCACTCGACAGGACCACAGATACGCAGTATTTT. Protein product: CSALDRTTDTQYF.

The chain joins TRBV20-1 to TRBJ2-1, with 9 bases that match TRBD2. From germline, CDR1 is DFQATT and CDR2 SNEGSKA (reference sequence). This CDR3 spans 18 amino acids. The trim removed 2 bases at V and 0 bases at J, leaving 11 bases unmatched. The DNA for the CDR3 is TGCAGTGCTAGACCTTCTCGCTATAGCGGGAGCTCCTACAATGAGCAGTTCTTC. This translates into CSARPSRYSGSSYNEQFF.

The chain's CDR3 is CAISDDTAYEQYF. The CDR3 DNA is TGTGCCATCAGTGACGACACGGCCTACGAGCAGTACTTC. The V and J genes are TRBV10-3 and TRBJ2-7, with unresolved D. Trimming pared 3 bases from V and 2 bases from J, leaving 8 bases between. Per the germline V gene, CDR1 is ENHRY and CDR2 is SYGVKD. The CDR3 runs 13 residues.